This T cell receptor (beta chain) was profiled in a study of cytomegalovirus exposure and HLA in healthy donors. In the study overall: One earlier analysis, a look at around 170 million T cells, found 100 million to 130 million unique TCR beta sequences.

As regards this clone: Its antigen is not known.

V gave up 5 bases and J gave up 6 bases, with 22 bases separating them. CDR1 is SNHLY, CDR2 FYNNEI, per germline. The CDR3 is 17 amino acids. Findings and caveats of the study: One cluster of highly shared sequence variants probably arose as a sequencing artifact. The number of N-insertions in an Asian-associated ancestry cluster was reportedly below the approximately 690-donor mean in a later analysis. As a later analysis revealed, the rate of TCR association differed by HLA locus, with DRB1 most and HLA-C fewest.

The study ran its PCR with 60 Vbeta and 13 Jbeta primers. Measured with immunoSEQ multiplex PCR; TCRdb has only the in-frame clones, and not every one. The sample has around 130,000 clones; roughly two thirds are singletons. The receptor comes from a man aged 25-45 years in good health and CMV-seropositive. The specimen sequenced was PBMCs. This chain joins TRBV2 and TRBJ1-4; D may be TRBD1 (6 bases). CDR3: CASSSPTGATTDEKLFF. The CDR3 DNA is TGTGCCAGCAGTTCACCGACAGGAGCCACGACTGATGAAAAACTGTTTTTT.